One T cell receptor (beta chain) is described in this entry. Its antigen is as yet unknown. The read is 3 residues too short to cover the CDR3 end, so that end is filled in from the germline J gene. Average input was approximately 1,200 ng genomic DNA for immunoSEQ TCR beta CDR3 amplification. Here immunoSEQ multiplex PCR was the method, and the copy in TCRdb shows in-frame clones only, minus some. The sample table includes over 30,000 clones. Per the germline V gene, CDR1 is SGHTA and CDR2 is FQGNSA. The CDR3 has 15 amino acids. The data were obtained in a study of T cells in women clearing cervical HPV infection. General study findings and limits: CIN3+ cases had significantly higher TCR richness than controls; evenness did not differ.

Specimen: blood buffy coat. The receptor comes from a woman aged 18 to 69 with a cervical HPV16 infection that either progressed to CIN3+ or cleared (not recorded which). V gene TRBV7-2 combines with J gene TRBJ1-2, with D tentatively TRBD1 (5 bases). CDR3 DNA, as far as it was read: TGTGCCAGCAGCTTAGTAGCGGGGGGGTTTAATGAC. Its translation is CASSLVAGGFND. The whole CDR3 reads CASSLVAGGFNDYTF.